The rows below give T cell receptor beta chains drawn from one sample of a study of CD8 T cells in ankylosing spondylitis. One entry per CDR3 protein, called by TCRdb with MiXCR from the 5' RACE reads. The sample lists about 140,000 distinct CDR3 sequences; roughly 8.8% were seen once. The sample taken for sequencing was synovial fluid, either unsorted or a sorted T cell fraction (not recorded which). These receptor sequences come from a male donor with ankylosing spondylitis. Each CDR3 is given with its conserved first and last residue. D genes are given only for firm matches. Clone size, where shown, is once, few, many, or a class for clones that have expanded.

clone_size	v_call	j_call	d_call	cdr3_aa	cdr3_nt
many	TRBV3-1	TRBJ1-5	-	CASSRAWAEPQHF	TGTGCCAGCAGCCGCGCTTGGGCCGAGCCCCAGCATTTT
many	TRBV7-8	TRBJ1-5	-	CASSLRDQPQHF	TGTGCCAGCAGCTTACGTGATCAGCCCCAGCATTTT
-	TRBV9	TRBJ2-3	TRBD2	CASSAREREGQVLYF	TGTGCCAGCAGCGCCCGGGAGCGGGAGGGCCAAGTTCTGTATTTT
-	TRBV14	TRBJ2-7	TRBD2	CASSQPGTSGYEQYF	TGTGCCAGCAGCCAACCCGGGACTAGCGGTTACGAGCAGTACTTC
many	TRBV4-3	TRBJ1-2	-	CASSQEWAQESTGYTF	TGCGCCAGCAGCCAAGAATGGGCACAGGAAAGTACGGGCTACACCTTC
few	TRBV20-1	TRBJ2-7	-	CSGGASVSYEQYF	TGCAGTGGGGGGGCTAGCGTCTCCTACGAGCAGTACTTC
many	TRBV28	TRBJ2-5	TRBD1	CASSRGQGNGETQYF	TGTGCCAGCAGTAGGGGACAGGGAAACGGGGAGACCCAGTACTTC
many	TRBV20-1	TRBJ1-1	TRBD1	CSARGVGDRETEAFF	TGCAGTGCTAGGGGCGTGGGGGACAGGGAAACTGAAGCTTTCTTT
-	TRBV20-1	TRBJ2-3	TRBD2	CSARDRAGVPDTQYF	TGCAGTGCTAGAGATAGAGCGGGAGTACCAGATACGCAGTATTTT
many	TRBV18	TRBJ2-4	TRBD1	CASSRQGGRKNIQYF	TGTGCCAGCTCAAGACAGGGTGGGCGCAAAAACATTCAGTACTTC
many	TRBV12-3/TRBV12-4	TRBJ2-2	-	CASSPSLTGELFF	TGTGCCAGCAGTCCCTCCCTCACCGGGGAGCTGTTTTTT
many	TRBV11-2	TRBJ1-1	-	CASSPFPRQVSTEAFF	TGTGCCAGCAGCCCTTTCCCGAGACAGGTTTCCACTGAAGCTTTCTTT
many	TRBV12-3/TRBV12-4	TRBJ1-3	-	CASRDWSSGNTIYF	TGTGCCAGCAGGGACTGGAGCTCTGGAAACACCATATATTTT
many	TRBV6-1	TRBJ2-3	-	CASLGAGPIDTQYF	TGTGCCAGCCTCGGGGCAGGGCCCATAGATACGCAGTATTTT
few	TRBV20-1	TRBJ1-2	-	CSARVVGLSYGYTF	TGCAGTGCTAGAGTGGTCGGCTTGAGCTATGGCTACACCTTC
many	TRBV5-1	TRBJ2-1	-	CASSLAEGSSYNEQFF	TGCGCCAGCAGCTTGGCCGAGGGAAGCTCCTACAATGAGCAGTTCTTC
many	TRBV20-1	TRBJ2-3	-	CSAKTTGRTDTQYF	TGCAGTGCCAAGACGACAGGGAGGACAGATACGCAGTATTTT
many	TRBV20-1	TRBJ1-2	-	CSVKDPNYGYTF	TGCAGTGTGAAGGATCCCAACTATGGCTACACCTTC
few	TRBV20-1	TRBJ1-5	TRBD1	CSASETGGEEPQHF	TGCAGTGCTAGTGAGACAGGGGGCGAGGAGCCCCAGCATTTT
many	TRBV7-2	TRBJ1-4	-	CASSPSRNEKLFF	TGTGCCAGCAGCCCGTCCAGAAATGAAAAACTGTTTTTT
many	TRBV5-1	TRBJ2-1	-	CASTSNRYNEQFF	TGCGCCAGCACGAGTAACAGGTACAATGAGCAGTTCTTC
many	TRBV7-2	TRBJ2-3	-	CASSFGADTQYF	TGTGCCAGCAGCTTCGGGGCAGATACGCAGTATTTT
few	TRBV20-1	TRBJ1-6	TRBD1	CSASPRTGSDSPLHF	TGCAGTGCTAGCCCCCGGACAGGGTCGGATTCACCCCTCCACTTT
many	TRBV20-1	TRBJ1-5	-	CSASRGGQPQHF	TGCAGTGCTAGCAGGGGTGGGCAGCCCCAGCATTTT
many	TRBV5-6	TRBJ1-5	-	CASSLDDQPQHF	TGTGCCAGCAGCTTGGATGATCAGCCCCAGCATTTT
few	TRBV11-2	TRBJ1-2	-	CASSYGLGGYTF	TGTGCCAGCTCCTACGGACTGGGGGGCTACACCTTC
few	TRBV2	TRBJ2-7	-	CASRRRDGEQYF	TGTGCCAGCAGGAGGAGGGACGGCGAGCAGTACTTC
-	TRBV3-1	TRBJ1-4	TRBD1	CATGQGYEKLFF	TGTGCCACGGGACAGGGCTATGAAAAACTGTTTTTT
many	TRBV28	TRBJ1-5	-	CASSPPQARQPQHF	TGTGCCAGCAGTCCCCCGCAGGCGCGGCAGCCCCAGCATTTT
many	TRBV4-2	TRBJ2-3	-	CASSQEGSVWADTQYF	TGTGCCAGCAGCCAAGAGGGTAGCGTATGGGCAGATACGCAGTATTTT
few	TRBV5-1	TRBJ2-5	-	CASSWRGEDTQYF	TGCGCCAGCAGCTGGCGGGGTGAGGACACCCAGTACTTC
many	TRBV7-2	TRBJ1-1	-	CASSLAVGFGTEAFF	TGTGCCAGCAGCTTAGCAGTGGGCTTCGGAACTGAAGCTTTCTTT
few	TRBV20-1	TRBJ2-4	TRBD2	CSARDRASGFSLAKNIQYF	TGCAGTGCTAGAGATCGGGCTAGCGGGTTTAGTCTAGCCAAAAACATTCAGTACTTC
many	TRBV29-1	TRBJ2-4	-	CSVEDPAKNIQYF	TGCAGCGTTGAAGATCCGGCCAAAAACATTCAGTACTTC
few	TRBV20-1	TRBJ2-5	-	CSASKGAQETQYF	TGCAGTGCTTCAAAAGGGGCGCAAGAGACCCAGTACTTC
-	TRBV7-2	TRBJ1-4	-	CASSPGRGRDEKLFF	TGTGCCAGCAGCCCGGGACGGGGAAGAGATGAAAAACTGTTTTTT
-	TRBV5-6	TRBJ1-1	-	CASSPKKRVGTEAFF	TGTGCCAGCAGCCCGAAAAAAAGGGTTGGGACTGAAGCTTTCTTT
few	TRBV20-1	TRBJ1-4	-	CSATNGGKLFF	TGCAGTGCCACGAACGGGGGAAAACTGTTTTTT
-	TRBV7-6	TRBJ2-5	TRBD2	CASSLGGETSGIQETQYF	TGTGCCAGCAGCTTGGGGGGTGAGACTAGCGGTATCCAAGAGACCCAGTACTTC
-	TRBV5-1	TRBJ2-2	-	CASSTTGSLNTGELFF	TGCGCCAGCAGCACCACAGGGAGTTTGAACACCGGGGAGCTGTTTTTT
many	TRBV20-1	TRBJ2-1	TRBD2	CSARVSGTSGGYNEQFF	TGCAGTGCTAGAGTCTCCGGGACTAGCGGGGGTTACAATGAGCAGTTCTTC
-	TRBV5-1	TRBJ2-7	TRBD1	CASSLGQGANEQYF	TGCGCCAGCAGCTTGGGGCAGGGGGCGAACGAGCAGTACTTC
-	TRBV20-1	TRBJ1-1	TRBD1	CSARRTRGLEAFF	TGCAGTGCTAGGCGTACCAGGGGGCTTGAAGCTTTCTTT
many	TRBV9	TRBJ1-2	TRBD1	CASSVRIRDRGNGYTF	TGTGCCAGCAGCGTACGCATAAGGGACAGGGGTAATGGCTACACCTTC
few	TRBV5-1	TRBJ1-4	TRBD1	CASNAQGVKGEKLFF	TGCGCCAGTAATGCCCAGGGGGTTAAGGGTGAAAAACTGTTTTTT